Below, 21 T cell receptor beta chains from the same sample are listed, as sequenced in a study of T cells in Graves' hyperthyroidism and ophthalmopathy. It was RNA transcripts that yielded the amplified TCR beta CDR3 regions. First-round RT-PCR targeting the TCR CDR3 was performed with the HTBI primer set. MiXCR, run by TCRdb on the multiplex PCR reads, gives a single entry per CDR3 protein. The table shows hundreds of thousands of distinct CDR3 sequences, with roughly 18% occurring only once. Sample: blood. These receptor sequences come from a man aged 45 to 65 with Graves' ophthalmopathy.

This clonotype appeared many times. V usage is TRBV20-1 and J usage is TRBJ2-5; the match to TRBD2 covers 8 bases. The V gene end was trimmed by 3 bases and the J gene end by 4 bases; junction bases not matched to a gene: 4. The CDR3 covers 13 residues. In germline, CDR1 is DFQATT, CDR2 SNEGSKA (reference sequence). The DNA of the CDR3 is TGCAGTGCTAGTGGCCTAGCGGGAGAGACCCAGTACTTC. Translating it yields CSASGLAGETQYF.

The CDR3 DNA reads TGCAGTGCTACGCCTCCTTTGGCGGGAGGGAGGATGAGCTCAGATACGCAGTATTTT. Its protein is CSATPPLAGGRMSSDTQYF. The chain uses TRBV20-1 and TRBJ2-3; 9 bases fit TRBD2. Germline V lookup: CDR1 DFQATT, CDR2 SNEGSKA (reference sequence). V lost 4 bases to trimming and J lost 4 bases; unmatched junction nucleotides: 21. The CDR3 totals 19 residues.

This clonotype was seen only a few times. V is TRBV3-1 and J is TRBJ2-1; no reliable D call. The V gene's germline CDR1 is LGHDT and CDR2 YNNKEL (reference sequence). V dropped 0 bases and J dropped 8 bases, with 5 bases sitting between them. The CDR3 contains 12 residues. The CDR3 is CASSQDLHEQFF. DNA of the CDR3: TGTGCCAGCAGCCAAGATTTACATGAGCAGTTCTTC.

This clonotype was counted at least ten times. The gene calls are TRBV7-2 and TRBJ1-2, with D possibly TRBD1 on 5 matching bases. The V gene's germline CDR1 is SGHTA and CDR2 FQGNSA. The CDR3 extends over 15 amino acids. Deletions cut 7 bases from V and 4 bases from J, with 19 bases between. Written as DNA, the CDR3 is TGTGCCAGCACCGGGGACCTCGCTGGGTCCTATGGCTACACCTTC. Translating it yields CASTGDLAGSYGYTF.

The chain uses TRBV5-6 and TRBJ1-1; a possible D gene is TRBD1 (5 bases). The length of the CDR3 is 15 residues. Germline-derived CDR1 and CDR2 are SGHDT and YYEEEE. With 1 base removed from V and 1 base from J, the gap between germline ends came to 11 bases. CDR3 sequence: CASSLTLRANTEAFF. The CDR3 DNA reads TGTGCCAGCAGCTTGACTCTCAGGGCGAACACTGAAGCTTTCTTT.

The chain joins TRBV28 to TRBJ1-5; unclear D gene. CDR3 length: 14 residues. CDR1 is MDHEN, CDR2 SYDVKM, per germline. Trimming stripped 3 bases from V and 6 bases from J, with 12 bases between. DNA of the CDR3: TGTGCCAGCAGTTTCGGAGAGAGGCCTCAGCCCCAGCATTTT. This gives the protein CASSFGERPQPQHF.

J is TRBJ2-1 and V is TRBV6-1; D call uncertain. This CDR3 is built from 17 residues. Germline-derived CDR1 and CDR2 are MNHNS and SASEGT. Trimming took off 6 bases at V and 0 bases at J, with 18 bases between the two ends. In DNA form, the CDR3 reads TGTGCCAGCAGCACTCGACCCCTCACAAGCTCCTACAATGAGCAGTTCTTC. Residues: CASSTRPLTSSYNEQFF.

This clonotype has just a few counts. The rearrangement links TRBV19 to TRBJ2-1, with TRBD2 identical over 7 bases. The CDR3 sequence is 12 residues long. After removal of 9 bases from V and 4 bases from J, the junction contained 3 bases not matched to a gene. CDR1 is LNHDA, CDR2 SQIVND, per germline (reference sequence). CDR3 residues: CASNSGYNEQFF. For the CDR3, the DNA is TGTGCCAGCAATAGCGGGTACAATGAGCAGTTCTTC.

The table lists this clonotype with many counts. The rearrangement links TRBV29-1 to TRBJ2-7; no clear D gene. CDR1 is SQVTM, CDR2 ANQGSEA, per germline. This CDR3 contains 13 residues. Trimming removed 4 bases at V and 5 bases at J, with 15 bases between. The CDR3 loop reads CSVGVALVNEQYF. In DNA, the CDR3 is TGCAGCGTTGGAGTAGCTCTGGTCAACGAGCAGTACTTC.

This clonotype occurred many times. V gene TRBV11-2 combines with J gene TRBJ2-5; 8 positions agree with TRBD1. V lost 5 bases and J lost 2; bases outside the gene matches: 4. CDR1 and CDR2 (germline): SGHAT, FQNNGV. CDR3 length: 14 residues. The CDR3 here is CASSRTGWQETQYF. The DNA for the CDR3 is TGTGCCAGCAGCCGGACAGGGTGGCAAGAGACCCAGTACTTC.

This clonotype was seen repeatedly, ten times or more. The chain couples TRBV20-1 to TRBJ2-5; maybe TRBD1 (6 bases). The germline V and J ends were trimmed by 3 bases and 5 bases, with 16 bases remaining between them. There are 14 residues in the CDR3. The germline V gene encodes CDR1 DFQATT and CDR2 SNEGSKA (reference sequence). The CDR3: CSARGMGAGETQYF. DNA for the CDR3: TGCAGTGCTAGGGGGATGGGGGCCGGGGAGACCCAGTACTTC.

This clonotype appeared a few times. The chain joins TRBV18 to TRBJ1-1, with 10 bases fitting TRBD1. Per germline, CDR1 KGHSH and CDR2 LQKENI. Germline trimming cut 3 bases from V and 7 bases from J; bases unmatched to any gene: 8. This CDR3 spans 15 amino acids. The CDR3 region has the DNA TGTGCCAGCTCACCGGGACAGGGGTTACCTTATGAAGCTTTCTTT. It specifies CASSPGQGLPYEAFF.

V and J are TRBV7-3 and TRBJ2-1; D is ambiguous. Germline CDR1 is SGHTA and CDR2 is FQGTGA. Trimming took off 5 bases at V and 0 bases at J, with 14 bases between the two ends. The CDR3 is 16 residues long. The CDR3, as DNA: TGTGCCAGCAGCCCCTCCCGGTCCCCCTCCTACAATGAGCAGTTCTTC. Amino acids: CASSPSRSPSYNEQFF.

The chain carries TRBV10-3 and TRBJ1-2; D not resolved. Germline-derived CDR1 and CDR2 are ENHRY and SYGVKD. The V end was cut by 0 bases, the J end by 7 bases, with 15 bases between. The CDR3 runs to 15 residues. The CDR3 nucleotides read TGTGCCATCAGTGAGTCGACTCGGTTGTCTGGTGGCTACACCTTC. Translated: CAISESTRLSGGYTF.

This clonotype was counted ten times or more. The V gene is TRBV12-3 or TRBV12-4, the J gene TRBJ2-2, with D tentatively TRBD1 (7 bases). Deletions cut 7 bases from V and 4 bases from J, with 13 bases between. The CDR3 sequence is 14 residues long. The CDR3 DNA is TGTGCCAGCAATCAGGGGGGTGGCACCGGGGAGCTGTTTTTT. The encoded protein is CASNQGGGTGELFF.

This sequence joins TRBV29-1 and TRBJ2-1; 7 positions agree with TRBD2. V lost 6 bases to trimming and J lost 10 bases; unmatched junction nucleotides: 9. There are 12 residues in the CDR3. Germline CDR1 reads SQVTM; CDR2 reads ANQGSEA. The chain's CDR3 is CSVPGSRGEQFF. Written as DNA, the CDR3 is TGCAGCGTCCCGGGCTCGCGGGGGGAGCAGTTCTTC.

This clonotype was detected ten times or more. In DNA, the CDR3 is TGTGCCAGCAGCTTTGAGAGGACCCCCTACGAGCAGTACTTC. This translates into CASSFERTPYEQYF. The chain combines TRBV7-9 with TRBJ2-7; no reliable D call. V was pared by 3 bases and J by 2 bases, with 11 bases between. Germline-derived CDR1 and CDR2 are SEHNR and FQNEAQ (reference sequence). This CDR3 has 14 amino acids.

Many counts were recorded for this clonotype. The chain employs TRBV28 and TRBJ1-5; D remains unclear. The germline gives CDR1 MDHEN, CDR2 SYDVKM. Trimming took off 1 base at V and 3 bases at J, with 4 bases between the two ends. CDR3 length: 13 amino acids. CDR3 coding DNA: TGTGCCAGCAGTTTATCCGCCAATCAGCCCCAGCATTTT. Residues: CASSLSANQPQHF.

J is TRBJ2-1 and V is TRBV20-1, with TRBD2 matching over 9 bases. V lost 5 bases, J lost 0 bases, and 5 bases stayed unmatched. CDR3 length: 15 residues. Looked up from germline, CDR1 is DFQATT and CDR2 is SNEGSKA (reference sequence). CDR3 residues: CSAALAGISYNEQFF. In nucleotides, the CDR3 is TGCAGTGCTGCCCTAGCGGGAATCTCCTACAATGAGCAGTTCTTC.

The genes are TRBV28 and TRBJ2-6, with no clear D. The V and J ends lost 6 bases and 0 bases respectively, with 9 bases between them. The CDR3 contains 15 residues. The germline V gene has CDR1 MDHEN and CDR2 SYDVKM. Written as DNA, the CDR3 is TGTGCCAGCAGCCTACACAGCTCTGGGGCCAACGTCCTGACTTTC. Its protein is CASSLHSSGANVLTF.

CDR3 nucleotides: TGCGCCAGCACCGCGGACCGGAATCAGCCCCAGCATTTT. Amino acid sequence: CASTADRNQPQHF. J is TRBJ1-5 and V is TRBV10-2, with D unresolved. Trimming left V 7 bases short and J 4 bases short, with 11 bases between. The CDR3 covers 13 residues. Germline V CDR1 and CDR2: WSHSY, SAAADI.